This TCR beta chain derives from a study of siplizumab effects on memory and regulatory T cells (dated by TCRdb to about 2019). About the full investigation: The study looked at the effect of siplizumab, an anti-CD2 antibody, on alloreactive T-cell subsets in allogeneic mixed lymphocyte reactions made from human PBMCs.

What the work shows at the level of the full study, not this receptor alone: Because sequences below about 10^-5 frequency were poorly captured, only a minor fraction of alloreactive clones could be mapped to unstimulated subsets. Unstimulated naive T cells appeared more diverse than memory T cells, and naive cells seemed to contribute substantially to the alloresponse. Of the alloreactive CD4+ clones that could be mapped, the Treg-derived share averaged about 70% with siplizumab compared with 25% to 30% in control reactions. Whether proliferating Tregs from siplizumab cultures were suppressive was not functionally confirmed. The cumulative frequency of alloreactive sequences that could be traced back to unstimulated CD4+ memory T cells was significantly reduced by siplizumab. About 80-96% of proliferating CD4+ or CD8+ clones could not be given a naive or memory phenotype.

In three donor pairs, further sequencing was done on unstimulated CD8+ naive, CD4+ memory, CD8+ TEMRA, CD4+ naive and CD8+ effector memory subsets. TCRbeta CDR3 sequencing was performed on sorted unstimulated T cells and on proliferating T cells recovered from mixed lymphocyte reactions. Fresh whole blood from nine to eleven HLA-typed healthy donors served as the source for isolating PBMCs. As concerns this clone: This receptor's antigen is unknown. Base qualities are not provided; no much larger clone lies one nucleotide away.

The receptor library was made with the immunoSEQ multiplex PCR assay. The deep sequencing platform assayed roughly 10^5 TCR templates per sample. Genomic DNA extracted from sorted T cells was used for TCRbeta CDR3 sequencing. The authors' pipeline ran thus. The R programming language was used for clonal analysis of TCRbeta CDR3 data. Comparing unstimulated samples against CFSE-low samples taken after the reaction was how alloreactive CD4+ and CD8+ clones were defined. Regulatory or non-regulatory origin was assigned to alloreactive CD4+ clones by matching of sequences to sorted unstimulated Treg and non-Treg repertoires. The table was pulled from immuneACCESS by TCRdb, which kept in-frame rearrangements only. Such tables lose some clones; where checked, under half of the loss comes from unresolved V genes, and the rest has no known cause. Clonal size and the V and J genes are those of that table, whereas D and trimming came from the DNA. This sample comprises about 63,000 clones, roughly 83% of them detected only once. The ten largest clones take up approximately 3.4% of the sample.

The CDR3 sequence holds 12 residues, the cysteine and phenylalanine included. Of the read, only the CDR3 DNA is kept; its 36 bases are in frame from base 1. The germline V gene encodes CDR1 MNHNS and CDR2 SASEGT. V loses 7 bases, J loses 4 bases, and the germline ends lie 8 bases apart. The origin of this receptor is a human donor in good health. The V and J genes are TRBV6-1 and TRBJ1-5; matching of 6 bases hints at TRBD1 as the D gene. Source material: memory CD4+ T cells sorted from blood. Read against the paper, the sample's cell subset or site label means: unstimulated CD4+ memory T cells. The DNA sequence is given as TGTGCCAGCAAAACAGGGAATCAGCCCCAGCATTTT. Translation gives CASKTGNQPQHF.